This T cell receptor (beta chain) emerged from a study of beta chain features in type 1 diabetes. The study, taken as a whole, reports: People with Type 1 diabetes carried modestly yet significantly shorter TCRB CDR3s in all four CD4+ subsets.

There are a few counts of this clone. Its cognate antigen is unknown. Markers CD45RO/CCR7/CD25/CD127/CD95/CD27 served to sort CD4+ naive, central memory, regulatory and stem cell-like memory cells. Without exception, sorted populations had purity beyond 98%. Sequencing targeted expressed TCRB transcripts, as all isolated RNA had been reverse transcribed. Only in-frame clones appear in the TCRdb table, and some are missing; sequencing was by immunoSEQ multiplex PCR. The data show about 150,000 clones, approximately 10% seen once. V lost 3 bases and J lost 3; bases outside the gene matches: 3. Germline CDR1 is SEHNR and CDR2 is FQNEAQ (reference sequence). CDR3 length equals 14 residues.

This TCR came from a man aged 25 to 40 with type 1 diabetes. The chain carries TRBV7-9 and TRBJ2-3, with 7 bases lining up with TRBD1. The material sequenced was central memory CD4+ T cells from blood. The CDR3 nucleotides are TGTGCCAGCAGCTTCCGGGACAGAACAGATACGCAGTATTTT. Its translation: CASSFRDRTDTQYF.